This TCR beta chain came from a study of T cells after yellow fever vaccination. Findings and limits, study-wide: The appearance of a small share of clonotypes in both CD4 and CD8 compartments was observed. Any FACS-sorted repertoire could hold abundant clonotypes that contaminate it from the bulk population.

Worth noting for this clonotype: Its antigen is unidentified.

As TCR cDNA was made by 5'RACE template switching, a universal primer site and UMIs were added. TCRdb called the 5' RACE reads again in MiXCR, with one record for every CDR3 protein. The table has about 240,000 distinct CDR3 sequences, about 7% seen once. The CDR3 has 13 amino acids. Germline assignment: CDR1 SGHRS and CDR2 YFSETQ. With 7 bases removed from V and 1 base from J, the gap between germline ends came to 9 bases. The source is a man aged 25 to 40 who received the YFV17D yellow fever vaccine. The specimen comprised CD4+ T cells sorted from PBMCs, sampled 15 days after the yellow fever booster vaccination. This chain uses TRBV5-1 with TRBJ1-5, with unresolved D. The CDR3 sequence: CASAPGSNQPQHF. CDR3 in DNA: TGCGCCAGCGCCCCCGGAAGCAATCAGCCCCAGCATTTT.